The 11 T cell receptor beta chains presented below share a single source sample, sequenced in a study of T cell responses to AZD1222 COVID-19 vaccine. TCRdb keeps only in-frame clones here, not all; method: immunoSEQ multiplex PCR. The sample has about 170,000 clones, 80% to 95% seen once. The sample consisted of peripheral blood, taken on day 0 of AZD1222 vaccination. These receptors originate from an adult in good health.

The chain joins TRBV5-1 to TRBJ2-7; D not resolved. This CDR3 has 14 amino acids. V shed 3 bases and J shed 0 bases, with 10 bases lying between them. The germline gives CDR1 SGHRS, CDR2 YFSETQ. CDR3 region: CASSWSGSSYEQYF. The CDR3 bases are TGCGCCAGCAGCTGGTCCGGAAGCTCCTACGAGCAGTACTTC. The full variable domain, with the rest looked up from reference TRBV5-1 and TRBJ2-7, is KAGVTQTPRYLIKTRGQQVTLSCSPISGHRSVSWYQQTPGQGLQFLFEYFSETQRNKGNFPGRFSGRQFSNSRSEMNVSTLELGDSALYLCASSWSGSSYEQYFGPGTRLTVT.

In DNA, the CDR3 is TGTGCCTGGAGAGGAAGCGGGGAGCTGTTTTTT. It codes for CAWRGSGELFF. The chain combines TRBV30 with TRBJ2-2, with D unclear. Germline CDR1 and CDR2: GTSNPN and SVGIG (reference sequence). The CDR3 spans 11 residues. Trimming pared 3 bases from V and 7 bases from J, leaving 6 bases between. The full variable domain, in which reference TRBV30 and TRBJ2-2 provide the parts outside the CDR3, is SQTIHQWPATLVQPVGSPLSLECTVEGTSNPNLYWYRQAAGRGLQLLFYSVGIGQISSEVPQNLSASRPQDRQFILSSKKLLLSDSGFYLCAWRGSGELFFGEGSRLTVL.

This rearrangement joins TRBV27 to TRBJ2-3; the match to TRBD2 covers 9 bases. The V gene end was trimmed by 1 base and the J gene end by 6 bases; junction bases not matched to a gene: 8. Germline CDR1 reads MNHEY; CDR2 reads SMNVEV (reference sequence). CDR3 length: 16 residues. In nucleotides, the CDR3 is TGTGCCAGCAGTTTATGGGCAGCGGGGGGCGCGGATACGCAGTATTTT. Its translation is CASSLWAAGGADTQYF.

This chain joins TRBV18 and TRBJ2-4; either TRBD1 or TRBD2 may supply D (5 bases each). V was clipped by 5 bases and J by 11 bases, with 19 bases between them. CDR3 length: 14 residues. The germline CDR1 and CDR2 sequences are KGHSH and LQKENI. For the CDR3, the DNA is TGTGCCAGCTCAGCTCTCCGGGACCTCGTCGTTCAGTACTTC. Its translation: CASSALRDLVVQYF.

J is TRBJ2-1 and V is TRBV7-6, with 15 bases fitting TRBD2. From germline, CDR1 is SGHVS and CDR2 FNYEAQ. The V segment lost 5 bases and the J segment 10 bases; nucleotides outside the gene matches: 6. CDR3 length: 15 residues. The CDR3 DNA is TGTGCCAGCAGCCCCCGGACTAGCGGGAGGGGGGAGCAGTTCTTC. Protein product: CASSPRTSGRGEQFF.

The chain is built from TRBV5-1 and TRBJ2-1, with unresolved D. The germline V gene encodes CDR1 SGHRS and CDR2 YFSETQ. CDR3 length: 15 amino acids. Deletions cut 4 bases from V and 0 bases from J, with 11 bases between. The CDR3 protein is CASSANIDSYNEQFF. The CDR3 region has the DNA TGCGCCAGCAGCGCAAACATAGACTCCTACAATGAGCAGTTCTTC.

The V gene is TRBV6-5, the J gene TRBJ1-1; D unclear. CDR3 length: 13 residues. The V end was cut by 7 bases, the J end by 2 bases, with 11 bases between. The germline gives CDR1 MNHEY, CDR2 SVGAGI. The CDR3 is CASTYRVNTEAFF. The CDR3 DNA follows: TGTGCCAGCACCTACAGAGTCAACACTGAAGCTTTCTTT.

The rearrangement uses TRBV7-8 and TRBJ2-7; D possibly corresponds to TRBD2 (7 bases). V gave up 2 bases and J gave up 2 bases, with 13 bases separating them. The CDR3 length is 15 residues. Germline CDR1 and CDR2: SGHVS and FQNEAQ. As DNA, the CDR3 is TGTGCCAGCAGCTTAAGGCGGGGGCAGACCTACGAGCAGTACTTC. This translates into CASSLRRGQTYEQYF.

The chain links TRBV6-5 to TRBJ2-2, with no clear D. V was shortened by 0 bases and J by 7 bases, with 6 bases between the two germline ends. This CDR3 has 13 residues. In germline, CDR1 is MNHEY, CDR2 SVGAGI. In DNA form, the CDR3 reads TGTGCCAGCAGTTACTCGCAGGACGGGGAGCTGTTTTTT. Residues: CASSYSQDGELFF.

The CDR3 bases are TGTGCCAGCTCACCCCAGGGCGAGACGGACACCATATATTTT. Translating gives CASSPQGETDTIYF. J is TRBJ1-3 and V is TRBV18; D possibly corresponds to TRBD1 (5 bases). The CDR3 contains 14 residues. Trimming cost V 3 bases and J 8 bases, with 14 bases left between them. Germline assignment: CDR1 KGHSH and CDR2 LQKENI.

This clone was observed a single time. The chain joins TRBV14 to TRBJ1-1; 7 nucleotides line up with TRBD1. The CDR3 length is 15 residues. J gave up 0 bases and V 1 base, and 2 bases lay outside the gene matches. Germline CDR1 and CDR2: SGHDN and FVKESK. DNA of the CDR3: TGTGCCAGCAGCCAAGTGACAGGGATGAACACTGAAGCTTTCTTT. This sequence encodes CASSQVTGMNTEAFF. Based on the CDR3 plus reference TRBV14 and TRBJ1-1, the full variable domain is EAGVTQFPSHSVIEKGQTVTLRCDPISGHDNLYWYRRVMGKEIKFLLHFVKESKQDESGMPNNRFLAERTGGTYSTLKVQPAELEDSGVYFCASSQVTGMNTEAFFGQGTRLTVV.